This passage covers 7 T cell receptor beta chains from one sample sequenced in a study of blood T cell repertoires in COVID-19. This table comes from immunoSEQ multiplex PCR, and its TCRdb copy is limited to in-frame clones, with some not included. The sample yields approximately 210,000 clones, 65% to 85% seen once. The sequenced material came from PBMCs or T cells enriched from blood (not recorded which). These receptor sequences come from a man aged 25-45 years with acute COVID-19.

The V gene is TRBV6-4, the J gene TRBJ1-6, with D perhaps matching TRBD1 (5 bases). Per the germline V gene, CDR1 is MRHNA and CDR2 is SNTAGT. V lost 6 bases, J lost 10 bases, and 16 bases lay in between. The length of the CDR3 is 14 residues. The DNA of the CDR3 is TGTGCCAGCAGATCTACCGACAGAAACTCACCCCTCCACTTT. This gives the protein CASRSTDRNSPLHF.

The rearrangement uses TRBV7-2 and TRBJ2-7, with D possibly being TRBD1 (6 bases). This CDR3 is 13 amino acids long. Trimming pared 4 bases from V and 7 bases from J, leaving 14 bases between. Germline loops: CDR1 SGHTA, CDR2 FQGNSA. The CDR3 sequence is CASSSYGTGEQYF. The DNA of the CDR3 is TGTGCCAGCAGCTCCTACGGAACAGGGGAGCAGTACTTC.

J is TRBJ2-5 and V is TRBV19; possible D gene TRBD2, 6 bases. CDR1 LNHDA and CDR2 SQIVND come from the germline V gene (reference sequence). The CDR3 covers 14 residues. V was trimmed by 5 bases and J by 1 base, leaving 11 bases between them. CDR3 nucleotide sequence: TGTGCCAGTAGTGTCCGGGACTTCCAAGAGACCCAGTACTTC. Translated: CASSVRDFQETQYF.

The chain employs TRBV5-1 and TRBJ1-1, with D unclear. Trimming shortened V by 4 bases and J by 6 bases, and 16 bases separated the two germline ends. The CDR3 covers 14 residues. Germline V gene lookup returns CDR1 SGHRS and CDR2 YFSETQ. The CDR3 region is CASSPIGEEPEAFF. For the CDR3, the DNA is TGCGCCAGCAGCCCAATTGGGGAGGAACCTGAAGCTTTCTTT.

V is TRBV6-5 and J is TRBJ2-7; 7 bases are shared with TRBD1. The CDR3 covers 15 residues. Per the germline V gene, CDR1 is MNHEY and CDR2 is SVGAGI. The junction had 4 bases not matched to a gene; V was cut back by 0 bases and J by 2 bases. CDR3 residues: CASSYSSTGAYEQYF. DNA for the CDR3: TGTGCCAGCAGTTACTCATCAACAGGGGCCTACGAGCAGTACTTC.

The genes are TRBV6-5 and TRBJ2-2, with D possibly TRBD2 on 7 matching bases. Trimming removed 1 base from V and 7 bases from J, with 13 bases in between. Germline CDR1 and CDR2: MNHEY and SVGAGI. The CDR3 length is 15 residues. This CDR3 is CASSYFGGPGGELFF. In DNA, the CDR3 is TGTGCCAGCAGTTACTTCGGGGGGCCCGGCGGGGAGCTGTTTTTT.

This clone appeared a single time. J is TRBJ2-5 and V is TRBV24-1; 7 nucleotides agree with TRBD1. Losses at the gene ends were 4 bases for V and 6 bases for J; bases not matched to a gene: 7. The germline V gene has CDR1 KGHDR and CDR2 SFDVKD. The CDR3 spans 14 residues. The CDR3 DNA sequence: TGTGCCACCAGTGAATCTGGGACAGTTAAGACCCAGTACTTC. Residues: CATSESGTVKTQYF.